The subject of this entry is one T cell receptor (beta chain). As yet, its antigen is unknown. Healthy bone marrow donors made up the donor group. The CDR3 sequence is 14 residues long. Trimming removed 2 bases from V and 7 bases from J; junction bases left unmatched: 7. From germline, CDR1 is SGHVS and CDR2 FNYEAQ. The data belong to a study of cytomegalovirus exposure and HLA in healthy donors. Study observations and caveats: What a later analysis reportedly showed was that an Asian-associated ancestry cluster had fewer N-insertions than the approximately 700-donor mean. Previous analysis showed most TCR beta V segments were productive about 87% or about 30% of the time.

Primers for the PCR totalled 60 Vbeta and 13 Jbeta. The protocol was immunoSEQ multiplex PCR, while the TCRdb copy is restricted to in-frame clones and leaves out a portion. The sample records 180,000 or so clones, about 79% being singletons. The sample consisted of PBMCs. The V call is TRBV7-6, the J call TRBJ1-1, with TRBD1 matching 7 bases. This clonotype was obtained from a boy younger than 10 in good health and CMV-seronegative. CDR3 sequence (DNA): TGTGCCAGCAGCTTACGGGGCCAGGGGGATGAAGCTTTCTTT. This translates into CASSLRGQGDEAFF.